Sequencing of this T cell receptor beta chain was carried out in a study of OX40 agonist ivuxolimab in advanced cancers. Across the whole study: Hepatocellular carcinoma, melanoma, renal cell or head and neck cancer affected the dose-escalation patients.

Clones were read by immunoSEQ multiplex PCR, and TCRdb kept only the in-frame ones, dropping some. The sample contains just under 75,000 clones, about nine tenths of which appear only once. Study observations and caveats: Antigen specificity was not determined for the expanded peripheral T cells.

Only one count was recorded for this clone. Its antigen is unknown. CDR3 size: 13 residues. Germline values: CDR1 SGHNT, CDR2 YYREEE (reference sequence). The J segment lost 4 bases and the V segment lost 7 bases, leaving 5 bases of the junction unmatched. The V call is TRBV5-4, the J call TRBJ2-7; 10 positions match TRBD2. The receptor was derived from an adult with an advanced solid tumor such as melanoma, head and neck, liver or kidney cancer. The source material was CD4+ or CD8+ T cells sorted from blood, sampled in a trial of the OX40 agonist ivuxolimab. The CDR3 coding sequence is TGTGCCAGCCGGGCTAGCGGGAGATACGAGCAGTACTTC. The encoded protein is CASRASGRYEQYF.